This T cell receptor beta chain is drawn from a study of blood T cell repertoires in COVID-19. Study in general: Donors in the United States, Italy and Spain gave samples during acute or convalescent COVID-19. The analysed material was cDNA or gDNA that came from T cells, B-cell-depleted T cells, or PBMCs.

With 4 bases removed from V and 0 bases from J, the gap between germline ends came to 10 bases. Looked up from germline, CDR1 is SQVTM and CDR2 is ANQGSEA. There are 15 residues in the CDR3. Produced via immunoSEQ multiplex PCR; TCRdb's table is partial and in-frame only. The sample consists of 90,000 to 120,000 clones, roughly 82% of them appearing once. This sequence originates from a man between 60 and 75 years old with acute or convalescent COVID-19. The sample consisted of peripheral blood. The chain joins TRBV29-1 to TRBJ2-6; D unclear. The CDR3 nucleotides read TGCAGCGTTGCAACAGCCAGCTCTGGGGCCAACGTCCTGACTTTC. It codes for CSVATASSGANVLTF.